In this sample, the clone carrying this T cell receptor beta chain turned up a few times. The antigen remains unidentified. A read error may account for a junction end that differs from germline. The sample originates from a study of regulatory T cells in long-lasting Graves disease. Study-wide results and limits: For persistent Graves' patients, TCR diversity was lower than for newly diagnosed ones.

Construction of the TCR beta libraries employed iRepertoire HTBI primers in conjunction with Arm-PCR of CDR3 regions. TCRdb reprocessed the multiplex PCR reads via MiXCR and lists one record per CDR3 protein. The sample consists of 300,000 to 400,000 distinct CDR3 sequences, around 16% of them appearing once. Time point noted: newly diagnosed GD, antithyroid drugs for less than 3 months. The TCR library used RNA extracted from PBMCs. Germline V gene data show CDR1 as SGHTA and CDR2 as FQGNSA. The CDR3 has 17 residues. The clonotype was recovered from a female donor with Graves disease. This specimen consisted of peripheral blood mononuclear cells (PBMCs), obtained at new diagnosis, from a patient treated with antithyroid drugs. This chain connects TRBV7-2 to TRBJ1-4; 7 bases are shared with TRBD1. The CDR3 protein is CACSFSETGPGGEKLFF. CDR3 nucleotide sequence: TGTGCCTGCAGCTTTTCAGAGACAGGGCCAGGGGGTGAAAAACTGTTTTTT.